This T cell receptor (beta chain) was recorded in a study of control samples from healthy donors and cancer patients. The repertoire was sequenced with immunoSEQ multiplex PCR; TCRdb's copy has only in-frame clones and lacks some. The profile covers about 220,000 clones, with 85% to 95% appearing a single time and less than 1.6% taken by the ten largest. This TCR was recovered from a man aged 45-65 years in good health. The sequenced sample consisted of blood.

CDR3 bases: TGTGCCAGCAGCTTTGCCGGGACAGGGAATAATTCACCCCTCCACTTT. This gives the protein CASSFAGTGNNSPLHF. The chain uses TRBV7-8 and TRBJ1-6; 9 bases fit TRBD1. The junction had 5 bases not matched to a gene; V was cut back by 3 bases and J by 5 bases. This CDR3 contains 16 residues. Per the germline V gene, CDR1 is SGHVS and CDR2 is FQNEAQ.